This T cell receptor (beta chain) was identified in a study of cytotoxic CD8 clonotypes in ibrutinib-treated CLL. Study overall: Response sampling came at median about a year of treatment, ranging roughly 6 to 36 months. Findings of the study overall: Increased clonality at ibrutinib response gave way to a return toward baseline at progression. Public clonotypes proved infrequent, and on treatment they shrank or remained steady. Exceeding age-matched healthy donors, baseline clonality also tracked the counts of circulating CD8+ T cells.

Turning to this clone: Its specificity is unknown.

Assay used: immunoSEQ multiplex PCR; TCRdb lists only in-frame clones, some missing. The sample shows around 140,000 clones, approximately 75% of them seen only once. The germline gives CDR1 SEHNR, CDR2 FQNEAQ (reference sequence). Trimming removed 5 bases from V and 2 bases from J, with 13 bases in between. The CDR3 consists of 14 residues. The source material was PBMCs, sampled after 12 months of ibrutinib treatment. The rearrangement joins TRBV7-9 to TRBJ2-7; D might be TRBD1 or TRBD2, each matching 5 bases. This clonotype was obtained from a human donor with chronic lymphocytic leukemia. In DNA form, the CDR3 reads TGTGCCAGCAGCATCCGGGACGCCGCCTACGAGCAGTACTTC. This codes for CASSIRDAAYEQYF.